Below, one TCR beta chain is given with its context. Its antigen is unidentified. The data stem from a study of brain T cells in children with intractable seizures. V lost 4 bases and J 6 bases, leaving 15 bases between the germline ends. CDR1 and CDR2 (germline): KGHDR, SFDVKD. The CDR3 spans 14 residues. Notes on the study in general: Pre- and post-surgery blood differed in depth, so pre-surgery absences may be undersampling. Viral specificity was inferred only from CDR3 similarity; HCMV serostatus was unknown.

Sequencing was limited to surgery cases with top T cell transcript signatures in brain tissue. The data were produced by immunoSEQ multiplex PCR, yet TCRdb's version contains in-frame clones alone and is incomplete. The sample lists fewer than 85,000 clones, just over 90% occurring once. Sample: peripheral blood, taken at surgery. The V gene is TRBV24-1, the J gene TRBJ2-7, with D maybe TRBD2 (6 bases). This TCR was sampled from a boy under two years old with tuberous sclerosis and intractable seizures. The CDR3 DNA follows: TGTGCCACCAGTGACCCCGCTGGGGGGTCCGAGCAGTACTTC. This sequence encodes CATSDPAGGSEQYF.